A selection of T cell receptor beta chains follows, all from one sample in a study of blood T cell repertoires in COVID-19. Assay: immunoSEQ multiplex PCR; the TCRdb copy retains only in-frame clones and omits some. The table lists approximately 300,000 clones, roughly 80% of them singletons. Sequencing was performed on peripheral blood. The receptors were gathered from a person between 65 and 79 years old with COVID-19, enrolled during active disease. The conserved cysteine and the conserved F or W are not part of the CDR3 here. Fields, in order: V gene, D gene, J gene, CDR3 protein. A D gene is named only where the DNA matches it firmly.

>TRBV9|-|TRBJ2-2
ASSVLHRNTGELF
>TRBV18|-|TRBJ1-4
ASSPSLGDANEKLF
>TRBV7-2|TRBD2|TRBJ2-3
ASSAGLAGGVLGQY
>TRBV4-1|-|TRBJ1-2
ASSPGRGRSVYGYT
>TRBV6-4|TRBD1|TRBJ2-1
ASSGQGDGEQF
>TRBV4-1|TRBD1|TRBJ1-2
ASSPPGQRNYGYT
>TRBV6-6|TRBD1|TRBJ2-1
ASSQTGGAQF
>TRBV18|-|TRBJ1-3
ASSPPATKNTIY
>TRBV4-1|-|TRBJ1-5
ASSQPGFQPQH
>TRBV7-2|-|TRBJ2-5
ASSPRRVGETQY
>TRBV12-3/TRBV12-4|TRBD2|TRBJ2-1
ASGTRDNEQF
>TRBV7-2|-|TRBJ1-2
ASSLSVSGYT
>TRBV7-2|TRBD2|TRBJ2-1
ASSPSGRGVGEQF
>TRBV28|-|TRBJ2-5
ASSSPDSYQETQY
>TRBV2|TRBD1|TRBJ1-2
ASSYQTGNYGYT
>TRBV9|TRBD1|TRBJ1-5
ASSAGTDNQPQH
>TRBV6-5|TRBD1|TRBJ2-3
ASSRRGQGSDTQY
>TRBV6-5|-|TRBJ1-2
ASSQMDSYYGYT
>TRBV6-2/TRBV6-3|TRBD1|TRBJ1-6
ASRSGQGYSPLH
>TRBV4-1|-|TRBJ2-3
ASSQGGGGSDTQY
>TRBV15|-|TRBJ1-5
ATSRDRGDNQPQH
>TRBV19|-|TRBJ1-1
ASIWSGANTEAF
>TRBV7-3|-|TRBJ2-2
ASSLGVGGSTGELF
>TRBV6-5|-|TRBJ2-7
ASTSVSGSSYEQY
>TRBV5-4|-|TRBJ1-2
ASSLAPRVGHGYT
>TRBV3-1/TRBV3-2|TRBD2|TRBJ2-7
ASSQDRRLAGDEQY
>TRBV20-1|TRBD2|TRBJ2-1
SASQRSGEMKMRQF
>TRBV11-2|-|TRBJ1-1
ASSLGGVNTEAF